A single sample is the source of the 2 T cell receptor beta chains below, sequenced in a study of blood T cell repertoires in COVID-19. Repertoires were generated with immunoSEQ multiplex PCR, while TCRdb's copy carries only in-frame clones and drops some. The sample has some 160,000 clones; around 82% are singletons. Sequenced sample: peripheral blood. Receptor source: a man aged 60-69 years with acute or convalescent COVID-19.

By share, this clone ranks as medium-sized (0.01 to 0.1%). The genes are TRBV10-3 and TRBJ1-1; D is ambiguous. This CDR3 spans 15 amino acids. V shed 0 bases and J shed 0 bases, with 8 bases lying between them. Per germline, CDR1 ENHRY and CDR2 SYGVKD. The CDR3 here is CAISESIRMNTEAFF. The CDR3 nucleotides are TGTGCCATCAGTGAGTCGATCAGAATGAACACTGAAGCTTTCTTT.

The chain uses TRBV30 and TRBJ2-2; 10 bases agree with TRBD2. The CDR3 loop spans 15 amino acids. Germline V gene data show CDR1 as GTSNPN and CDR2 as SVGIG (reference sequence). The V gene end was trimmed by 2 bases and the J gene end by 6 bases; junction bases not matched to a gene: 6. CDR3 residues: CAWSFGTSAAGELFF. Here the CDR3 DNA reads TGTGCCTGGAGTTTCGGGACTAGCGCCGCCGGGGAGCTGTTTTTT.